Reported below is one T cell receptor (beta chain). This clone was detected once. Its antigen is not yet known. No base qualities exist here, and no much larger clone lies one base off it. One collaborating source in Seattle enrolled patients while the patients were actively infected and followed the patients over time throughout the course of disease. Collaborating institutions collected whole blood in K2EDTA tubes following their own protocols. For TCRbeta analysis, collaborator samples were shipped as frozen whole blood, as isolated PBMCs, or as DNA extracted from either sample type. This specimen comes from a study of blood T cell repertoires in COVID-19 (dated by TCRdb to 2020 to 2022). In terms of the full investigation: The collaborator samples originated in the United States, Italy and Spain and spanned the acute and convalescent phases of COVID-19. The repertoires were released in a freely available public database intended as a resource for research on the immune response to SARS-CoV-2. The sample metadata nearly always contained a de-identified subject ID, COVID-19 status, age in years and sex. Where available, HLA class I and class II types were taken from metadata supplied by the sample provider and were not determined by assay-based typing. Samples were obtained from the ongoing ImmuneRACE study (first 160 participants) and from 1,000 to 1,500 subjects provided by 6 global collaborators. The material from the prospective study consisted of cDNA or gDNA derived from T cells, B-cell-depleted T cells, or PBMCs. The dataset comprised deeply sampled blood TCRbeta repertoires from subjects exposed to, actively infected with, or recovered from COVID-19.

V is reduced by 8 bases and J by 6 bases, leaving a spacing of 8 bases between them. Counted from cysteine to phenylalanine, this CDR3 has 11 amino acids. CDR3 DNA only is kept here, 33 bases in frame from base 1. CDR1 MNHNY and CDR2 SVGAGI were looked up in the germline V gene (reference sequence). What the work shows at the level of the full study, not this receptor alone: The amount of clinical and demographic metadata varied by source and participant and was provided uncurated.

TCRbeta CDR3 regions were amplified from genomic DNA using the immunoSEQ Assay, a bias-controlled multiplex PCR. In the paper's pipeline: Nucleated cell counts per sample were estimated from amplification of reference gene primers within the assay. To quantify the absolute abundance of each unique TCRbeta CDR3 rearrangement, sequence reads were collapsed and filtered. For each sample, productive Simpson clonality was calculated by taking the square root of Simpson's diversity index across productive rearrangements. Here the immuneACCESS table is served through TCRdb, limited to in-frame sequences with V and J called. Missing clones are a known gap in these copies; in checked studies unresolved V genes cover under half, and the rest lacks a known reason. The DNA was the basis for D and trimming; V, J and clone size are from that table. In this sample the table shows 250,000 to 300,000 clones, 86% of which occur a single time. Over 9.5% of the sample lies in the top ten.

This receptor was identified in a woman aged 25-40 years with COVID-19, enrolled during active disease. The chain joins TRBV6-6 to TRBJ2-4; TRBD2 could be the D gene, as 5 bases match. The sequencing input was peripheral blood. CDR3 region: CASLDSNIQYF. The sequenced DNA: TGTGCCAGCCTGGACTCAAACATTCAGTACTTC.